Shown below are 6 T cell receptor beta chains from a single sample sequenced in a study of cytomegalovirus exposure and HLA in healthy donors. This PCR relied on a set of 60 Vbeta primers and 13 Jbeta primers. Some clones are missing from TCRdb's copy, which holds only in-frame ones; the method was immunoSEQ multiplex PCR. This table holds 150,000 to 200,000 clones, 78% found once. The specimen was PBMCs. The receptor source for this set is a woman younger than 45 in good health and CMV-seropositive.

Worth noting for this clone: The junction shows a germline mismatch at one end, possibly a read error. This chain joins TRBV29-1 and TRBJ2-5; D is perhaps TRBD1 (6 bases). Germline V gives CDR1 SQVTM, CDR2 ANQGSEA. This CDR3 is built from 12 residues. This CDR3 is CGVEAQQGTQYF. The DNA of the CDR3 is TGCGGCGTTGAGGCACAACAGGGGACCCAGTACTTC.

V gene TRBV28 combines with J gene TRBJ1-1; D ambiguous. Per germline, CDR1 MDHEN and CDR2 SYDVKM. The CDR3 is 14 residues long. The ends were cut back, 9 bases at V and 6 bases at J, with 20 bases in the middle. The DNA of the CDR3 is TGTGCCAGTAACCCGACTTTTCTCAACGCTGAAGCTTTCTTT. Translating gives CASNPTFLNAEAFF.

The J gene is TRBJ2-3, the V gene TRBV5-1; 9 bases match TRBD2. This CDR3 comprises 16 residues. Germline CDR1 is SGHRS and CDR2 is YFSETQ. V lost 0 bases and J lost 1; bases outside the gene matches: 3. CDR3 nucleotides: TGCGCCAGCAGCTTGGGAGTAGCGGGGGGCACAGATACGCAGTATTTT. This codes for CASSLGVAGGTDTQYF.

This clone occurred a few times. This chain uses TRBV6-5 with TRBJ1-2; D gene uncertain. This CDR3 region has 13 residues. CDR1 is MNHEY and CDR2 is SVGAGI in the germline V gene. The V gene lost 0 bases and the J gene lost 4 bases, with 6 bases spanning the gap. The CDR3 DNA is TGTGCCAGCAGTTACTCCTACTTCTATGGCTACACCTTC. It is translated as CASSYSYFYGYTF.

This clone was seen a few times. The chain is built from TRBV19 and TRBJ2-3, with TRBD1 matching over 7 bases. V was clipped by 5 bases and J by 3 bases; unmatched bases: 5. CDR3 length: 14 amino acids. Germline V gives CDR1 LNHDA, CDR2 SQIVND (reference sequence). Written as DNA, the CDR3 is TGTGCCAGTAGTCCGACAGGGCGGACAGATACGCAGTATTTT. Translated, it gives CASSPTGRTDTQYF.

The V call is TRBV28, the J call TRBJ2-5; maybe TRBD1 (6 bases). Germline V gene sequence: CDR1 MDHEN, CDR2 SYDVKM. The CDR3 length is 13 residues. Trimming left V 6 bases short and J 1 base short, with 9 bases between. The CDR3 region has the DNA TGTGCCAGCAGCAGGGGAATCCAAGAGACCCAGTACTTC. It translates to CASSRGIQETQYF.